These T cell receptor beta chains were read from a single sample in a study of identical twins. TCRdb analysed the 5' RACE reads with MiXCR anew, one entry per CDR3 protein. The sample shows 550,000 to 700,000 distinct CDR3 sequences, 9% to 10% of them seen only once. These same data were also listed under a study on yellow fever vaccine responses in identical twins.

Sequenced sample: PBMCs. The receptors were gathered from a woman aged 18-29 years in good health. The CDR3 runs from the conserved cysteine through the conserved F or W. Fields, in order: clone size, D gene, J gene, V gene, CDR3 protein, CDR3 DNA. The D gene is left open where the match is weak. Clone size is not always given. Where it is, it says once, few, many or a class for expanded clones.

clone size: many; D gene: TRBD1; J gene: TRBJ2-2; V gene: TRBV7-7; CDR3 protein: CASSRQGVNTGELFF; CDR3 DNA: TGTGCTAGCAGCCGACAGGGGGTCAACACCGGGGAGCTGTTTTTT
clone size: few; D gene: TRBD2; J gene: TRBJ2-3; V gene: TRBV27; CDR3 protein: CASSLFGGSADTQYF; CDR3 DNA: TGTGCCAGCAGTTTATTCGGCGGGAGCGCAGATACGCAGTATTTT
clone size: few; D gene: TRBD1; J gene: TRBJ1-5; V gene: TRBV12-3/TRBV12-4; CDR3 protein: CASRPGQPDSNQPQHF; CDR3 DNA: TGTGCCAGCAGACCGGGACAGCCCGACTCCAATCAGCCCCAGCATTTT
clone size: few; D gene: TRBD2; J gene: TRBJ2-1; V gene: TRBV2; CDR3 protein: CASRYRGEDNEQFF; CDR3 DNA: TGTGCCAGCAGATACCGGGGGGAGGACAATGAGCAGTTCTTC
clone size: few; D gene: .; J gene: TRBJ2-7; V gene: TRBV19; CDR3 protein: CASSHQGLVYEQYF; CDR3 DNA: TGTGCCAGTAGTCATCAGGGGCTCGTCTACGAGCAGTACTTC
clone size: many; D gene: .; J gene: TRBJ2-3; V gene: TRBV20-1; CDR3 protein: CSARDLGRGTDTQYF; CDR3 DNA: TGCAGTGCTAGAGATCTGGGAAGGGGTACAGATACGCAGTATTTT
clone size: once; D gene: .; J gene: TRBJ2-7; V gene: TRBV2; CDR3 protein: CASKTGTYEQYF; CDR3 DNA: TGTGCCAGCAAAACGGGTACCTACGAGCAGTACTTC
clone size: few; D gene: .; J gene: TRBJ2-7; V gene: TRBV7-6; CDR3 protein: CASSLGDKSGEQYF; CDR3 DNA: TGTGCCAGCAGCTTAGGTGATAAGTCCGGGGAGCAGTACTTC
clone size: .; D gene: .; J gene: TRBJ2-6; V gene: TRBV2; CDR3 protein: CASSERAGSSGANVLTF; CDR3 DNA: TGTGCCAGCAGTGAACGGGCAGGGAGCTCTGGGGCCAACGTCCTGACTTTC
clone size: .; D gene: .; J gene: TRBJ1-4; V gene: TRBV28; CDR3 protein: CASSHRAGGEKLFF; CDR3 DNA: TGTGCCAGCAGTCACAGGGCTGGGGGTGAAAAACTGTTTTTT